These T cell receptor beta chains were read from a single sample in a study of control samples from healthy donors and cancer patients. Sequencing used immunoSEQ multiplex PCR; TCRdb keeps in-frame clones, though not all of them. The table shows about 130,000 clones, with 91% occurring only once. Sequences were obtained from blood. All receptors come from a man between 18 and 35 years old in good health. CDR3s include the opening cysteine and the closing phenylalanine or tryptophan. Each record gives: J gene, D gene, V gene, clone size, CDR3 length, CDR3 protein, CDR3 DNA. A D gene is named only where the DNA matches it firmly. Expanded clones get a size class; other rows say once, few or many, or leave the size out.

j_call: TRBJ1-4; d_call: .; v_call: TRBV4-1; clone_size: .; cdr3_length: 15; cdr3_aa: CASQTSGQLNEKLFF; cdr3_nt: TGCGCCAGCCAGACGAGTGGACAACTAAATGAAAAACTGTTTTTT
j_call: TRBJ2-7; d_call: TRBD2; v_call: TRBV4-1; clone_size: .; cdr3_length: 18; cdr3_aa: CASSRRRLGLAGSYEQYF; cdr3_nt: TGCGCCAGCAGCCGAAGACGCCTGGGACTAGCGGGGTCCTACGAGCAGTACTTC
j_call: TRBJ2-5; d_call: TRBD2; v_call: TRBV3-1/TRBV3-2; clone_size: .; cdr3_length: 16; cdr3_aa: CASSQDWGSGARTQYF; cdr3_nt: TGTGCCAGCAGCCAAGATTGGGGTAGCGGGGCTCGGACCCAGTACTTC
j_call: TRBJ1-5; d_call: .; v_call: TRBV6-5; clone_size: .; cdr3_length: 15; cdr3_aa: CASSPRGGGNQPQHF; cdr3_nt: TGTGCCAGCAGCCCCCGGGGAGGGGGCAATCAGCCCCAGCATTTT
j_call: TRBJ1-2; d_call: .; v_call: TRBV4-1; clone_size: .; cdr3_length: 16; cdr3_aa: CASSQGFSRSHYGYTF; cdr3_nt: TGCGCCAGCAGCCAAGGGTTTTCCAGGTCGCACTATGGCTACACCTTC
j_call: TRBJ1-5; d_call: .; v_call: TRBV11-2; clone_size: .; cdr3_length: 15; cdr3_aa: CASSLGQYSNQPQHF; cdr3_nt: TGTGCCAGCAGCCTCGGACAGTATAGCAATCAGCCCCAGCATTTT
j_call: TRBJ1-1; d_call: TRBD1; v_call: TRBV2; clone_size: .; cdr3_length: 16; cdr3_aa: CASSEAHRGPLTEAFF; cdr3_nt: TGTGCCAGCAGTGAAGCACACAGGGGGCCTCTCACTGAAGCTTTCTTT
j_call: TRBJ2-2; d_call: .; v_call: TRBV11-2; clone_size: once; cdr3_length: 11; cdr3_aa: CASSLTGELFF; cdr3_nt: TGTGCCAGCAGCTTGACCGGGGAGCTGTTTTTT
j_call: TRBJ2-3; d_call: TRBD2; v_call: TRBV6-4; clone_size: .; cdr3_length: 15; cdr3_aa: CASSDSRGSTDTQYF; cdr3_nt: TGTGCCAGCAGTGACTCGCGGGGGAGCACAGATACGCAGTATTTT
j_call: TRBJ1-1; d_call: TRBD1; v_call: TRBV3-1/TRBV3-2; clone_size: .; cdr3_length: 13; cdr3_aa: CASSDRGGPEAFF; cdr3_nt: TGTGCCAGCAGCGACAGGGGGGGTCCTGAAGCTTTCTTT
j_call: TRBJ1-2; d_call: .; v_call: TRBV14; clone_size: .; cdr3_length: 15; cdr3_aa: CASSRRRTAHYGYTF; cdr3_nt: TGTGCCAGCAGCCGTCGCCGGACAGCACACTATGGCTACACCTTC
j_call: TRBJ1-1; d_call: TRBD1; v_call: TRBV2; clone_size: .; cdr3_length: 14; cdr3_aa: CASSLDRVSTEAFF; cdr3_nt: TGTGCCAGCAGTTTGGACAGGGTGAGCACTGAAGCTTTCTTT
j_call: TRBJ2-3; d_call: .; v_call: TRBV4-1; clone_size: .; cdr3_length: 14; cdr3_aa: CASSPGEVTDTQYF; cdr3_nt: TGCGCCAGCAGCCCCGGGGAAGTGACAGATACGCAGTATTTT
j_call: TRBJ2-3; d_call: TRBD2; v_call: TRBV5-1; clone_size: .; cdr3_length: 17; cdr3_aa: CASSLISGDASTDTQYF; cdr3_nt: TGCGCCAGCAGCTTGATTAGCGGGGACGCTAGCACAGATACGCAGTATTTT
j_call: TRBJ1-1; d_call: .; v_call: TRBV20-1; clone_size: few; cdr3_length: 14; cdr3_aa: CSASTRRGRTEAFF; cdr3_nt: TGCAGTGCTAGTACCCGGCGAGGGCGAACTGAAGCTTTCTTT
j_call: TRBJ1-3; d_call: TRBD1; v_call: TRBV6-1; clone_size: .; cdr3_length: 16; cdr3_aa: CASSEGTGGSGNTIYF; cdr3_nt: TGTGCCAGCAGTGAAGGGACAGGGGGTTCTGGAAACACCATATATTTT
j_call: TRBJ2-2; d_call: TRBD1; v_call: TRBV4-1; clone_size: .; cdr3_length: 18; cdr3_aa: CASSQDTDRGLNTGELFF; cdr3_nt: TGCGCCAGCAGCCAAGATACGGACAGGGGATTGAACACCGGGGAGCTGTTTTTT
j_call: TRBJ1-3; d_call: .; v_call: TRBV6-6; clone_size: once; cdr3_length: 16; cdr3_aa: CASSFRLFSSGNTIYF; cdr3_nt: TGTGCCAGCAGTTTCCGACTCTTCAGCTCTGGAAACACCATATATTTT
j_call: TRBJ2-3; d_call: TRBD2; v_call: TRBV7-3; clone_size: .; cdr3_length: 14; cdr3_aa: CASSLIGRADTQYF; cdr3_nt: TGTGCCAGCAGCTTAATTGGGAGGGCCGATACGCAGTATTTT
j_call: TRBJ2-7; d_call: .; v_call: TRBV7-9; clone_size: .; cdr3_length: 13; cdr3_aa: CASSPAGSYEQYF; cdr3_nt: TGTGCCAGCAGCCCCGCAGGATCCTACGAGCAGTACTTC
j_call: TRBJ1-2; d_call: TRBD1; v_call: TRBV5-1; clone_size: .; cdr3_length: 13; cdr3_aa: CASRRTGNYGYTF; cdr3_nt: TGCGCCAGCAGGAGGACAGGGAACTATGGCTACACCTTC
j_call: TRBJ2-1; d_call: .; v_call: TRBV27; clone_size: .; cdr3_length: 13; cdr3_aa: CASSFGPYNEQFF; cdr3_nt: TGTGCCAGCAGTTTTGGCCCATACAATGAGCAGTTCTTC
j_call: TRBJ1-2; d_call: .; v_call: TRBV4-1; clone_size: few; cdr3_length: 14; cdr3_aa: CASSQENRLYGYTF; cdr3_nt: TGCGCCAGCAGCCAAGAGAACCGCCTTTATGGCTACACCTTC